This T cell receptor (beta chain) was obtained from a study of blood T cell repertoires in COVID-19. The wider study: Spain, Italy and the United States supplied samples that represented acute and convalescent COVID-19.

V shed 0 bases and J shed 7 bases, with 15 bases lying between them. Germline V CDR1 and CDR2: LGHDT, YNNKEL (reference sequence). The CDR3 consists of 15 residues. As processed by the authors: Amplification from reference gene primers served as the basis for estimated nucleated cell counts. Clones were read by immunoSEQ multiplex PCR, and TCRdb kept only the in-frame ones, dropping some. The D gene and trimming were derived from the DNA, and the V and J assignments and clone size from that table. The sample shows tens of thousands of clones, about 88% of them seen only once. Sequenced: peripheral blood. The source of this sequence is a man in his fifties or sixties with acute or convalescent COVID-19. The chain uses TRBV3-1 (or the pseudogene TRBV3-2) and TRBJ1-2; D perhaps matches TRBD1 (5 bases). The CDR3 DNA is TGTGCCAGCAGCCAAGATCCGGGGGGAGTTGGTGGCTACACCTTC. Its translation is CASSQDPGGVGGYTF.